This TCR beta chain was found in a study of blood T cells in healthy people across ages. Regarding the study as a whole: Naive CD4+ cells and diversity were both higher in long-lived donors than in aged donors. Estimated diversity across one million T cells was deemed an underestimate.

As concerns this clonotype: What it recognizes is unknown.

A sample-barcoded 5' primer and a J-beta primer mix were used in a second PCR of roughly 7 to 12 cycles. Every cDNA molecule carried a tag from a template-switch adaptor bearing 12 random nucleotides. TCRdb re-called the 5' RACE reads through MiXCR, storing one row per CDR3 protein. The sample has some 1.7 million distinct CDR3 sequences, about 28% seen once. V lost 5 bases, J lost 2 bases, and 4 bases stayed unmatched. The CDR3 is made up of 14 amino acids. CDR1 KGHSH and CDR2 LQKENI come from the germline V gene. J is TRBJ1-2 and V is TRBV18; 8 positions agree with TRBD1. The sample consisted of blood. The sequence came from a young woman in good health. CDR3 in amino acids: CASSSDRANYGYTF. The CDR3, as DNA: TGTGCCAGCTCATCGGACAGGGCCAACTATGGCTACACCTTC.